These 8 T cell receptor beta chains originate from one sample sequenced in a study of identical twins. From the 5' RACE reads, TCRdb called clonotypes with MiXCR, one entry per CDR3 protein. Of some 200,000 distinct CDR3 sequences detected, roughly 7.5% appear once; the ten largest clones hold 1.9%. These sequences were also reported in another study, on yellow fever vaccine responses in identical twins.

Input material: memory (CD45RO+) T cells sorted from blood. The origin of the receptors is a woman aged 18-30 years in good health.

The V call is TRBV29-1, the J call TRBJ2-1; D possibly corresponds to TRBD2 (5 bases). The CDR3 loop spans 14 amino acids. Trimming removed 5 bases from V and 7 bases from J, with 18 bases in between. Germline CDR1 is SQVTM and CDR2 is ANQGSEA. CDR3 nucleotides: TGCAGCGTTCAGGTGAACGGCCCGGGGAATGAGCAGTTCTTC. Translating it yields CSVQVNGPGNEQFF.

The J gene is TRBJ1-1, the V gene TRBV7-9; D might be TRBD1 (5 bases). The CDR3 spans 14 residues. Trimming stripped 5 bases from V and 1 base from J, with 11 bases between. Per the germline V gene, CDR1 is SEHNR and CDR2 is FQNEAQ (reference sequence). The CDR3 coding sequence is TGTGCCAGCAGCCGAGGGGATAAGAACACTGAAGCTTTCTTT. This gives the protein CASSRGDKNTEAFF.

This chain joins TRBV20-1 and TRBJ1-1; D ambiguous. V gave up 7 bases and J gave up 1 base, with 10 bases separating them. CDR3 length equals 12 residues. Germline-derived CDR1 and CDR2 are DFQATT and SNEGSKA (reference sequence). The DNA for the CDR3 is TGCAGTGTTTGGGGAGGGAACACTGAAGCTTTCTTT. This encodes CSVWGGNTEAFF.

This clonotype occurred many times. The genes are TRBV6-2 or TRBV6-3 and TRBJ2-3; D remains ambiguous. Trimming took 7 bases from V and 6 from J, leaving 17 bases between them. CDR1 and CDR2 (germline): MNHEY, SVGEGT. This CDR3 is 14 amino acids long. This chain's CDR3 is CASTPREASDTQYF. Here the CDR3 DNA reads TGTGCCAGCACCCCGCGTGAGGCGAGCGATACGCAGTATTTT.

Many counts were recorded for this clonotype. DNA of the CDR3: TGTGCCAGCAGCTTTCGGGGGATCGAGACCCAGTACTTC. Amino acids: CASSFRGIETQYF. This chain links TRBV6-2 or TRBV6-3 with TRBJ2-5, with a weak D call TRBD2 (6 bases). The V gene lost 6 bases and the J gene lost 5 bases, with 13 bases spanning the gap. This CDR3 has 13 residues. Germline CDR1 reads MNHEY; CDR2 reads SVGEGT.

This clonotype was seen repeatedly, ten times or more. The chain has TRBV12-3 or TRBV12-4 and TRBJ2-2; D is unclear. The CDR3 contains 15 residues. Trimming stripped 6 bases from V and 5 bases from J, with 16 bases between. The CDR3, as DNA: TGTGCCAGCAGGGACCCGTTGAAGGGTACCGGGGAGCTGTTTTTT. Its protein is CASRDPLKGTGELFF.

This sequence joins TRBV6-1 and TRBJ2-5; D possibly uses TRBD1 or TRBD2 (5 bases each). The V gene lost 5 bases and the J gene lost 2 bases, with 18 bases spanning the gap. Per germline, CDR1 MNHNS and CDR2 SASEGT. CDR3 length: 16 residues. Written as DNA, the CDR3 is TGTGCCAGCAGTCGGGGACGGCCACCACGGCAAGAGACCCAGTACTTC. Protein product: CASSRGRPPRQETQYF.

This clonotype was counted only a few times. This chain joins TRBV28 and TRBJ2-7; TRBD1 matches 11 bases. V trimming: 6 bases; J trimming: 1 base; junction bases outside the gene matches: 2. There are 14 residues in the CDR3. Looked up from germline, CDR1 is MDHEN and CDR2 is SYDVKM. In nucleotides, the CDR3 is TGTGCCAGCAGGGGGACAGGGGGATCCTACGAGCAGTACTTC. Protein sequence: CASRGTGGSYEQYF.